This T cell receptor (beta chain) was sequenced for a study of T-cell reconstitution after alpha-beta-depleted transplantation in children. Unique molecular identifiers were incorporated during preparation of the TCRbeta library. In TCRdb, the PCR reads were re-called with MiXCR into one record per CDR3 protein. The sample carries about 460,000 distinct CDR3 sequences, around 13% recorded once. There are 13 residues in the CDR3. V dropped 6 bases and J dropped 9 bases, with 15 bases sitting between them. CDR1 MDHEN and CDR2 SYDVKM come from the germline V gene. Source: PBMCs from the stem cell graft donor, taken from the stem cell graft. The TCR was taken from a human donor who donated a stem cell graft to a child with combined immunodeficiency. The rearrangement uses TRBV28 and TRBJ2-1; perhaps D is TRBD1 or TRBD2 (5 bases each). CDR3 residues: CASRPPGGSEQFF. In DNA, the CDR3 is TGTGCCAGCAGGCCTCCTGGGGGTAGTGAGCAGTTCTTC.